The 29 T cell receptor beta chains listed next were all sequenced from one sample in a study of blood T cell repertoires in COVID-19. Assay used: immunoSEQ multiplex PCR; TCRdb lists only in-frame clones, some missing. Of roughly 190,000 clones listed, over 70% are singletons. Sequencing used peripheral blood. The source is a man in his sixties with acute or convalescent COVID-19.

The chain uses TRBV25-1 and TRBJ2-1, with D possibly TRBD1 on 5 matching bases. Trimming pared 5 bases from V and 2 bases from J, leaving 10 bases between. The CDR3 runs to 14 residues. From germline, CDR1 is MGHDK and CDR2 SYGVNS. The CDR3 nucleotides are TGTGCCAGCAGTCCCGGCAGGGCCTACAATGAGCAGTTCTTC. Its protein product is CASSPGRAYNEQFF. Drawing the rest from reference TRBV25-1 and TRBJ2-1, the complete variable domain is EADIYQTPRYLVIGTGKKITLECSQTMGHDKMYWYQQDPGMELHLIHYSYGVNSTEKGDLSSESTVSRIRTEHFPLTLESARPSHTSQYLCASSPGRAYNEQFFGPGTRLTVL.

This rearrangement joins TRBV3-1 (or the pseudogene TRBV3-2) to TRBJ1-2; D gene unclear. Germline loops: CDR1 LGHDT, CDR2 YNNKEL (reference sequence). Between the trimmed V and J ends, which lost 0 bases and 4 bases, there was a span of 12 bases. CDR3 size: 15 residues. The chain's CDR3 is CASSQDSGGSYGYTF. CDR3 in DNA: TGTGCCAGCAGCCAAGATAGCGGAGGGTCCTATGGCTACACCTTC.

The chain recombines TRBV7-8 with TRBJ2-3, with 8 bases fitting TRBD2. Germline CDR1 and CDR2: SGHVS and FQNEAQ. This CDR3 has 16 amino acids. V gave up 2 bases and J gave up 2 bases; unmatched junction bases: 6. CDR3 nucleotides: TGTGCCAGCAGCTTACGGAATAGCGGGGTCACAGATACGCAGTATTTT. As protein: CASSLRNSGVTDTQYF.

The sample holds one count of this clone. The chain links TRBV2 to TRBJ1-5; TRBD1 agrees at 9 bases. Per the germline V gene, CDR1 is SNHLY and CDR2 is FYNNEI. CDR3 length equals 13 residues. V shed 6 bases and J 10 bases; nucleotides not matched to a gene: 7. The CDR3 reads CASRMDRGGPQHF. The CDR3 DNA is TGTGCCAGCAGGATGGACAGGGGCGGACCCCAGCATTTT.

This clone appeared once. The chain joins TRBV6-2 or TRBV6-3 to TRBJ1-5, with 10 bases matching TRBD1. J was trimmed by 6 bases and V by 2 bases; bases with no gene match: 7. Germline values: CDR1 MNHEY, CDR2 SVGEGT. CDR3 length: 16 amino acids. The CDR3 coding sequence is TGTGCCAGCAGTTACAGAGTGGGGACAGGGGCTCAGCCCCAGCATTTT. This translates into CASSYRVGTGAQPQHF.

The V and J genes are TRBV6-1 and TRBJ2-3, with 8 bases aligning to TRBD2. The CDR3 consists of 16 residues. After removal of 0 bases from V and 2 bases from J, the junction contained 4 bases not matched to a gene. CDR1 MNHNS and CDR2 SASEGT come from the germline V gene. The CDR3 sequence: CASSEAGGGNTDTQYF. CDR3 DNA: TGTGCCAGCAGTGAAGCGGGCGGGGGGAACACAGATACGCAGTATTTT.

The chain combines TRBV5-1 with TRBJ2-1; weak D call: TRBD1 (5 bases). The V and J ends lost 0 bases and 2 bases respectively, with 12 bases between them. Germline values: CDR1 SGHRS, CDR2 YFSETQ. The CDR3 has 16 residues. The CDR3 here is CASSLAASGTYNEQFF. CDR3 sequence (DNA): TGCGCCAGCAGCTTGGCCGCGTCAGGGACCTACAATGAGCAGTTCTTC.

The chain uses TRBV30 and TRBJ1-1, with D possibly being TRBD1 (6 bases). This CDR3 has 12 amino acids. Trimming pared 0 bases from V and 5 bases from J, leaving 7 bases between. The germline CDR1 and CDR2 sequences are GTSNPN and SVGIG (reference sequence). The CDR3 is CAWSVGATEAFF. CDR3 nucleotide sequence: TGTGCCTGGAGTGTGGGGGCGACTGAAGCTTTCTTT.

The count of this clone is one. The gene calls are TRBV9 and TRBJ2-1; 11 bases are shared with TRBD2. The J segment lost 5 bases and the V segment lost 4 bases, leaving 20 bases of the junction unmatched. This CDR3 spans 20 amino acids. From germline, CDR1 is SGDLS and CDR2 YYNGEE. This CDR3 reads CASSLSGTSGREGKDNEQFF. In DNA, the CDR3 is TGTGCCAGCAGCCTAAGCGGGACTAGCGGAAGAGAGGGGAAAGACAATGAGCAGTTCTTC.

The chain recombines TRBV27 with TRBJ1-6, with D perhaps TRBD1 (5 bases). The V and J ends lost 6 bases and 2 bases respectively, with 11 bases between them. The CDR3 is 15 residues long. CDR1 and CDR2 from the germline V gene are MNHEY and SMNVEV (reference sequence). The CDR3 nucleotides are TGTGCCAGCAGGATAGACAGCACCTATAATTCACCCCTCCACTTT. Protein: CASRIDSTYNSPLHF.

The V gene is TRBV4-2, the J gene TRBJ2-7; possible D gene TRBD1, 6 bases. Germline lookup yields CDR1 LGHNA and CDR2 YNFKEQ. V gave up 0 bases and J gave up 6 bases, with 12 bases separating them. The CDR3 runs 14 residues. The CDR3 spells CASSQDEDRPEQYF. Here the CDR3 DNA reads TGTGCCAGCAGCCAAGATGAGGACAGACCCGAGCAGTACTTC.

In nucleotides, the CDR3 is TGTGCCAGCAGCTTAGGGGGACAGCGAAACACTGAAGCTTTCTTT. Its protein product is CASSLGGQRNTEAFF. The V gene is TRBV7-9, the J gene TRBJ1-1; 7 bases map to TRBD1. Trimming cost V 1 base and J 2 bases; bases outside gene matches: 4. This CDR3 spans 15 amino acids. The germline V gene encodes CDR1 SEHNR and CDR2 FQNEAQ (reference sequence).

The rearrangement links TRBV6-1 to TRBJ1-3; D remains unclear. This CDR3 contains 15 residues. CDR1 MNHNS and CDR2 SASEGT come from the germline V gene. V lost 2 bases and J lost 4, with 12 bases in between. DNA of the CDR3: TGTGCCAGCAGTGAAAGGAGGGAAGTAGGAAACACCATATATTTT. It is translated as CASSERREVGNTIYF.

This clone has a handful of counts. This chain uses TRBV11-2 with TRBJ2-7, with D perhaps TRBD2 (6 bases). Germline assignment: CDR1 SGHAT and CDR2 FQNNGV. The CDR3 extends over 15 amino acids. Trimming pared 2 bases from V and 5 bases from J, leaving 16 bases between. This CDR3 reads CASSLWSGDGNEQYF. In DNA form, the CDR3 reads TGTGCCAGCAGCTTATGGTCGGGGGACGGCAACGAGCAGTACTTC.

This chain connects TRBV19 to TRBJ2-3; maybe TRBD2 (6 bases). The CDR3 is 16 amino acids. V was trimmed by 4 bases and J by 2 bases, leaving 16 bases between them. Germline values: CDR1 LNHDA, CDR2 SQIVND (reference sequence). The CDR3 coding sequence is TGTGCCAGTAGTACCTTTCTCGCGGGGAACACAGATACGCAGTATTTT. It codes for CASSTFLAGNTDTQYF.

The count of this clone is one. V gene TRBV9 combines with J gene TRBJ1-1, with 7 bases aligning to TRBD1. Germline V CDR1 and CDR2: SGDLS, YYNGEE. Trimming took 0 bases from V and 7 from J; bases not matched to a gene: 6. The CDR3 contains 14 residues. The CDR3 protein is CASSVDGQADEAFF. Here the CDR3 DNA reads TGTGCCAGCAGCGTAGACGGACAGGCTGATGAAGCTTTCTTT.

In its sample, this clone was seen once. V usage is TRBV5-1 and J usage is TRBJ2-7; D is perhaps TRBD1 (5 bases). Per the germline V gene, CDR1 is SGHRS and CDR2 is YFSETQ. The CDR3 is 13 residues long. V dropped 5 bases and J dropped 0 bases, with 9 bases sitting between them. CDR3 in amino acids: CASRDTISYEQYF. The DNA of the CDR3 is TGCGCCAGCAGGGACACGATCTCCTACGAGCAGTACTTC.

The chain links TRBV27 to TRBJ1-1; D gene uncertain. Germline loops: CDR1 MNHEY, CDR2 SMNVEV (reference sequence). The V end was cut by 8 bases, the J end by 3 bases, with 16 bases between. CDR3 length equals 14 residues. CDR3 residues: CASGLGGLDTEAFF. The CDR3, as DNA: TGTGCCAGCGGTCTGGGAGGGCTCGACACTGAAGCTTTCTTT.

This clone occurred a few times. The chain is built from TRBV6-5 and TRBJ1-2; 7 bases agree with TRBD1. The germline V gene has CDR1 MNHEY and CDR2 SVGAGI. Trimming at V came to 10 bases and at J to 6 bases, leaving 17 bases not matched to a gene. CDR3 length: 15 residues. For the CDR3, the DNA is TGTGCCACCCACTGGTCGACAGGGTTGATGGATGGCTACACCTTC. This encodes CATHWSTGLMDGYTF.

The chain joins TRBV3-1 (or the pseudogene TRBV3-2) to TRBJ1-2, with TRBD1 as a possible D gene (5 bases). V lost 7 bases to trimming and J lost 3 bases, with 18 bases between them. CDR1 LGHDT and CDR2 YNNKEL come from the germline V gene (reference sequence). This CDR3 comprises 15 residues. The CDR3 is CASKEPAGGDYGYTF. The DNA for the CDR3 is TGTGCCAGCAAAGAGCCCGCGGGGGGGGACTATGGCTACACCTTC.

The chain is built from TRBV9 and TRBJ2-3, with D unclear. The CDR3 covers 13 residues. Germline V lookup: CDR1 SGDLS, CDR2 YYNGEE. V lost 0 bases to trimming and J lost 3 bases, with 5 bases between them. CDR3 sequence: CASSVAITDTQYF. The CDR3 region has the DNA TGTGCCAGCAGCGTAGCTATAACAGATACGCAGTATTTT.

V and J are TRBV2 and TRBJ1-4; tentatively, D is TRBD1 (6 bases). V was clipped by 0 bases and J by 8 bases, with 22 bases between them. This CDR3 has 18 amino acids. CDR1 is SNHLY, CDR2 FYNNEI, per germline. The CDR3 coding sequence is TGTGCCAGCAGTGAAGCGGCCGGGCCTCAGGGCGGACAGGAAAAACTGTTTTTT. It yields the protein CASSEAAGPQGGQEKLFF.

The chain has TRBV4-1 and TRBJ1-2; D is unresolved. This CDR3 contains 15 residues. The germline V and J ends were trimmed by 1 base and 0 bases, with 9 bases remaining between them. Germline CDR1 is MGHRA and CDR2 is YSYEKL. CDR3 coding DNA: TGCGCCAGCAGCCAAGTAGGAGGGTCTAACTATGGCTACACCTTC. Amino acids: CASSQVGGSNYGYTF.

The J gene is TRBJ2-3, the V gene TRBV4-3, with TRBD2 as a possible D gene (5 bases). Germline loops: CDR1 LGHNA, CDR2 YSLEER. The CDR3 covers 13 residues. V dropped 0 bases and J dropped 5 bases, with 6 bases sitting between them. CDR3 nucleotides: TGCGCCAGCAGCCAAGAGACTAAAGATACGCAGTATTTT. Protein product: CASSQETKDTQYF.

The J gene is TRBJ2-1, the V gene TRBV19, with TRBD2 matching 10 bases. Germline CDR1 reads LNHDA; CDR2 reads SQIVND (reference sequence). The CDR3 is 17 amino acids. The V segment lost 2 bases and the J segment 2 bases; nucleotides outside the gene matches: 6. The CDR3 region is CASSILSGRTPYNEQFF. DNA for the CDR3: TGTGCCAGTAGTATACTTAGCGGGAGGACCCCCTACAATGAGCAGTTCTTC.

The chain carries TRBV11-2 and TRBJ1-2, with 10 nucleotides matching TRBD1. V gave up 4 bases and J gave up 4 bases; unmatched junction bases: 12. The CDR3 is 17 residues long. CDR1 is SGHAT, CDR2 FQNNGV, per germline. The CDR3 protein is CASSSPGQGRGTYGYTF. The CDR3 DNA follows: TGTGCCAGCAGCTCGCCGGGACAGGGGAGAGGGACCTATGGCTACACCTTC.

The CDR3 DNA reads TGTGCCAGCACTAAGGGGACAGACTCTGGAAACACCATATATTTT. Encoded protein: CASTKGTDSGNTIYF. The genes are TRBV6-6 and TRBJ1-3; 7 bases line up with TRBD1. This CDR3 spans 15 amino acids. Unmatched junction bases numbered 6, after V lost 7 bases and J lost 0 bases. Germline V gives CDR1 MNHNY, CDR2 SVGAGI (reference sequence).

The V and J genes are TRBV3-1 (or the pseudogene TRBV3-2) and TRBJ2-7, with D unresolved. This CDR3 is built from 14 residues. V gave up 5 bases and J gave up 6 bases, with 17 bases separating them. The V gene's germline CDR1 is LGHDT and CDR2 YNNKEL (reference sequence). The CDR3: CASSGSWSHAEQYF. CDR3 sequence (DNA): TGTGCCAGCAGCGGATCGTGGAGTCATGCCGAGCAGTACTTC.

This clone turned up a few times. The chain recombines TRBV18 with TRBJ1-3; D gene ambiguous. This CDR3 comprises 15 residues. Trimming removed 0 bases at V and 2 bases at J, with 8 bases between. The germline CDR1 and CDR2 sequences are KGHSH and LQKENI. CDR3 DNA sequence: TGTGCCAGCTCACCACCGGGGAGACCTGGAAACACCATATATTTT. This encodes CASSPPGRPGNTIYF. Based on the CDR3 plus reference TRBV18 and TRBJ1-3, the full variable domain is NAGVMQNPRHLVRRRGQEARLRCSPMKGHSHVYWYRQLPEEGLKFMVYLQKENIIDESGMPKERFSAEFPKEGPSILRIQQVVRGDSAAYFCASSPPGRPGNTIYFGEGSWLTVV.